The rows below give T cell receptor beta chains drawn from one sample of a study of blood T cell repertoires in COVID-19. The data were produced by immunoSEQ multiplex PCR, yet TCRdb's version contains in-frame clones alone and is incomplete. There are under 300,000 clones in the sample; about 90% occur only once, and roughly 3% lies in the top ten. The sequenced sample consisted of PBMCs or T cells enriched from blood (not recorded which). These receptors all come from a woman in her forties who had been exposed to COVID-19. CDR3s include the opening cysteine and the closing phenylalanine or tryptophan. The D gene is left open where the match is weak. Size values are once, few and many counts, or a class for expanded clones, and some rows have none.

V gene: TRBV5-1
clone size: NA
J gene: TRBJ2-7
D gene: TRBD1
CDR3 protein: CASRDQGAYEQYF
CDR3 DNA: TGCGCCAGCAGGGACCAGGGGGCTTACGAGCAGTACTTC

V gene: TRBV30
clone size: few
J gene: TRBJ2-1
D gene: TRBD2
CDR3 protein: CAWTSGPRDDDNEQFF
CDR3 DNA: TGTGCCTGGACTAGCGGGCCAAGGGATGACGACAATGAGCAGTTCTTC

V gene: TRBV11-2
clone size: NA
J gene: TRBJ1-5
D gene: NA
CDR3 protein: CASSPPDTANSNQPQHF
CDR3 DNA: TGTGCCAGCAGCCCCCCCGACACCGCTAATAGCAATCAGCCCCAGCATTTT

V gene: TRBV6-5
clone size: NA
J gene: TRBJ2-2
D gene: NA
CDR3 protein: CASRGAGAGTGELFF
CDR3 DNA: TGTGCCAGTCGTGGCGCCGGGGCGGGGACCGGGGAGCTGTTTTTT

V gene: TRBV28
clone size: NA
J gene: TRBJ1-2
D gene: NA
CDR3 protein: CASSSRLGTHYGYTF
CDR3 DNA: TGTGCCAGCAGTTCCAGGTTAGGGACACACTATGGCTACACCTTC

V gene: TRBV9
clone size: once
J gene: TRBJ1-5
D gene: TRBD1
CDR3 protein: CASSDGTGDQPQHF
CDR3 DNA: TGTGCCAGCAGCGATGGGACAGGGGATCAGCCCCAGCATTTT

V gene: TRBV28
clone size: NA
J gene: TRBJ1-2
D gene: TRBD1
CDR3 protein: CASSRTGRGGYTF
CDR3 DNA: TGTGCCAGCAGTCGGACAGGGCGGGGAGGCTACACCTTC

V gene: TRBV4-3
clone size: NA
J gene: TRBJ1-4
D gene: NA
CDR3 protein: CASSQDLVRSANEKLFF
CDR3 DNA: TGCGCCAGCAGCCAAGATCTGGTCAGGTCCGCTAATGAAAAACTGTTTTTT

V gene: TRBV4-1
clone size: NA
J gene: TRBJ1-3
D gene: NA
CDR3 protein: CASSPGERAGNTIYF
CDR3 DNA: TGCGCCAGCAGCCCAGGGGAACGGGCCGGAAACACCATATATTTT

V gene: TRBV5-4
clone size: once
J gene: TRBJ2-3
D gene: NA
CDR3 protein: CASSPQRQAGTDTQYF
CDR3 DNA: TGTGCCAGCAGCCCCCAACGCCAGGCTGGCACAGATACGCAGTATTTT

V gene: TRBV7-9
clone size: NA
J gene: TRBJ1-1
D gene: TRBD1
CDR3 protein: CASSFTGVNTEAFF
CDR3 DNA: TGTGCCAGCAGCTTCACAGGGGTGAACACTGAAGCTTTCTTT

V gene: TRBV4-2
clone size: NA
J gene: TRBJ2-1
D gene: NA
CDR3 protein: CASSPRTREGEQFF
CDR3 DNA: TGTGCCAGCAGCCCGAGGACCCGGGAAGGCGAGCAGTTCTTC

V gene: TRBV4-1
clone size: NA
J gene: TRBJ2-5
D gene: TRBD1
CDR3 protein: CASSQDFRTGETQYF
CDR3 DNA: TGCGCCAGCAGCCAAGATTTTAGGACAGGGGAGACCCAGTACTTC

V gene: TRBV30
clone size: NA
J gene: TRBJ2-3
D gene: NA
CDR3 protein: CAWTRTGTDTQYF
CDR3 DNA: TGTGCCTGGACCCGAACAGGGACAGATACGCAGTATTTT

V gene: TRBV28
clone size: NA
J gene: TRBJ2-5
D gene: NA
CDR3 protein: CASTPAGFGGYQETQYF
CDR3 DNA: TGTGCCAGCACCCCTGCAGGGTTCGGGGGATACCAAGAGACCCAGTACTTC

V gene: TRBV7-9
clone size: NA
J gene: TRBJ1-2
D gene: NA
CDR3 protein: CASSFDRSNYGYTF
CDR3 DNA: TGTGCCAGCAGCTTCGACAGATCTAACTATGGCTACACCTTC

V gene: TRBV2
clone size: NA
J gene: TRBJ1-2
D gene: NA
CDR3 protein: CASSKRTDPNYGYTF
CDR3 DNA: TGTGCCAGCAGTAAACGAACAGACCCTAACTATGGCTACACCTTC

V gene: TRBV19
clone size: few
J gene: TRBJ1-2
D gene: TRBD1
CDR3 protein: CASRNYPGTGIMKWGYTF
CDR3 DNA: TGTGCCAGTAGGAATTACCCCGGGACAGGAATTATGAAGTGGGGCTACACCTTC

V gene: TRBV19
clone size: NA
J gene: TRBJ1-5
D gene: TRBD1
CDR3 protein: CASSRTGMGNQPQHF
CDR3 DNA: TGTGCCAGTAGTCGGACAGGGATGGGCAATCAGCCCCAGCATTTT

V gene: TRBV28
clone size: once
J gene: TRBJ1-2
D gene: NA
CDR3 protein: CASSLGGGGPNYGYTF
CDR3 DNA: TGTGCCAGCAGTTTGGGTGGGGGGGGCCCGAACTATGGCTACACCTTC

V gene: TRBV15
clone size: NA
J gene: TRBJ2-6
D gene: NA
CDR3 protein: CATSRVGAQGANVLTF
CDR3 DNA: TGTGCCACCAGCAGAGTGGGGGCGCAAGGGGCCAACGTCCTGACTTTC

V gene: TRBV29-1
clone size: once
J gene: TRBJ2-5
D gene: NA
CDR3 protein: CSVEWSGGGGETQYF
CDR3 DNA: TGCAGCGTTGAGTGGTCCGGAGGGGGGGGAGAGACCCAGTACTTC

V gene: TRBV2
clone size: few
J gene: TRBJ1-2
D gene: TRBD1
CDR3 protein: CASREIWAGGSYGYTF
CDR3 DNA: TGTGCCAGCAGGGAGATATGGGCAGGGGGCAGCTATGGCTACACCTTC

V gene: TRBV7-9
clone size: NA
J gene: TRBJ2-3
D gene: NA
CDR3 protein: CASSYPPGETDTQYF
CDR3 DNA: TGTGCCAGCAGCTATCCTCCAGGGGAAACAGATACGCAGTATTTT

V gene: TRBV29-1
clone size: NA
J gene: TRBJ2-1
D gene: TRBD1
CDR3 protein: CSAPTGAVEQFF
CDR3 DNA: TGCAGCGCGCCGACAGGGGCTGTCGAGCAGTTCTTC

V gene: TRBV11-3
clone size: NA
J gene: TRBJ2-4
D gene: NA
CDR3 protein: CASSSRWAEKNIQYF
CDR3 DNA: TGTGCCAGCAGCTCACGGTGGGCAGAAAAAAACATTCAGTACTTC